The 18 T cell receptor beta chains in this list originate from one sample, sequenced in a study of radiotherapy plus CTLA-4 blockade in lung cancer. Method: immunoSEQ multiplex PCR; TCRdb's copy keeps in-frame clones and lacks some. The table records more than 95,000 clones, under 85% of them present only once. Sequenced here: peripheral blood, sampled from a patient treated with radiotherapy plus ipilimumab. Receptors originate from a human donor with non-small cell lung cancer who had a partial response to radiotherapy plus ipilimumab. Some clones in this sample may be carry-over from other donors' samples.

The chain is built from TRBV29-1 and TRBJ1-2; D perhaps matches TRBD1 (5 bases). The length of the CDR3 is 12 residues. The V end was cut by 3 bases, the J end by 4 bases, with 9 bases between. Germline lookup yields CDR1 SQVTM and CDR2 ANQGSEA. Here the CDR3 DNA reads TGCAGCGTTGAGAGGGGACTCTATGGCTACACCTTC. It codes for CSVERGLYGYTF.

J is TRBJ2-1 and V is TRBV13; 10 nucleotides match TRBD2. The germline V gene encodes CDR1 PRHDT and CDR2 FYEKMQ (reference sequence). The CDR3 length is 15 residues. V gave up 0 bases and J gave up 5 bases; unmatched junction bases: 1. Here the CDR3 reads CASSLGLAGDNEQFF. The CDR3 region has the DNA TGTGCCAGCAGCTTAGGGCTAGCGGGGGACAATGAGCAGTTCTTC.

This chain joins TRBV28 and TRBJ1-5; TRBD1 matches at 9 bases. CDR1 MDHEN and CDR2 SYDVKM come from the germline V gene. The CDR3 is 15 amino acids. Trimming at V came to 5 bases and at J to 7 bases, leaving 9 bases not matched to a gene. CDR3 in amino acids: CASSPGTGLGQPQHF. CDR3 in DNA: TGTGCCAGCAGTCCTGGGACAGGGTTGGGCCAGCCCCAGCATTTT.

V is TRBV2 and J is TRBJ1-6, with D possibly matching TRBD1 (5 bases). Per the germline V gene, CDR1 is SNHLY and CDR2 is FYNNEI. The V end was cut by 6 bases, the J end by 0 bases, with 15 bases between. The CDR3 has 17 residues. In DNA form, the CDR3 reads TGTGCCAGCAGAGGGCCCAACAGGAGCTCCTATAATTCACCCCTCCACTTT. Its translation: CASRGPNRSSYNSPLHF.

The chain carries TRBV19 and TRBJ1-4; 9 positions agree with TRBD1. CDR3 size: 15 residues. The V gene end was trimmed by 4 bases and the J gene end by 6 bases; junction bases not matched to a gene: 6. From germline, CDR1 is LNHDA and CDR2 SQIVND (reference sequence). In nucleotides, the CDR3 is TGTGCCAGTAGTACGCAGGGACAGGGTTATGAAAAACTGTTTTTT. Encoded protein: CASSTQGQGYEKLFF.

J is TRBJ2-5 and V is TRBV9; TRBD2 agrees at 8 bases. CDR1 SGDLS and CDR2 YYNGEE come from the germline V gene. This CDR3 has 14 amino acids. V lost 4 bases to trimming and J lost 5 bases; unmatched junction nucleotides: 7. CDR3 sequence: CASSPGTRGETQYF. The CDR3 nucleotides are TGTGCCAGCAGCCCCGGGACTAGGGGGGAGACCCAGTACTTC.

The CDR3 region is CASSLELTGELFF. CDR3 nucleotides: TGCGCCAGCAGCTTGGAACTCACCGGGGAGCTGTTTTTT. The chain employs TRBV5-1 and TRBJ2-2, with D uncertain. The CDR3 is 13 residues long. Deletions cut 0 bases from V and 4 bases from J, with 4 bases between. Germline CDR1 is SGHRS and CDR2 is YFSETQ.

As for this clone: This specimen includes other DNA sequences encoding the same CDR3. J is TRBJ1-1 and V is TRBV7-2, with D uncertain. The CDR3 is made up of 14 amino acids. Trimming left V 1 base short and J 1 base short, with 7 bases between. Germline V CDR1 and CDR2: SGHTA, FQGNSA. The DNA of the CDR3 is TGTGCCAGCAGCTTAGGGGCGGGGAACACTGAAGCTTTCTTT. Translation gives CASSLGAGNTEAFF.

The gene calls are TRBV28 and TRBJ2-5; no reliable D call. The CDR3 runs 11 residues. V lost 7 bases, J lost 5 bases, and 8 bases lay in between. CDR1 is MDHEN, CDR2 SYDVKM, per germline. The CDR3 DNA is TGTGCCAGCACTAATGTGGAGACCCAGTACTTC. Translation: CASTNVETQYF.

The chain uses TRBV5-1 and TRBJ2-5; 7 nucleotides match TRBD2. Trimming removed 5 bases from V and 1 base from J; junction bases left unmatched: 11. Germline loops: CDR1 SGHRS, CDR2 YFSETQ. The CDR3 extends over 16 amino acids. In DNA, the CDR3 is TGCGCCAGCAGTAAGTCAGCCGTAGCGGGCCAAGAGACCCAGTACTTC. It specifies CASSKSAVAGQETQYF.

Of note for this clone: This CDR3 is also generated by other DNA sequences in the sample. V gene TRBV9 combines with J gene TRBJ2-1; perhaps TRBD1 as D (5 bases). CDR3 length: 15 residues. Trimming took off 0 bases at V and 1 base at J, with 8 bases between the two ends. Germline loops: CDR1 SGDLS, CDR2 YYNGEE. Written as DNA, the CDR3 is TGTGCCAGCAGCGTAGGGCAGGGTTCCTACAATGAGCAGTTCTTC. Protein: CASSVGQGSYNEQFF.

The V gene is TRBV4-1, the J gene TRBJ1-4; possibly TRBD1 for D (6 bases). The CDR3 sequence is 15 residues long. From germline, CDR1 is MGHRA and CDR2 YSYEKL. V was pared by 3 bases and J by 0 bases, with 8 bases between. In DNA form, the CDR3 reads TGCGCCAGCAGCCAGGCAGGGGCAACTAATGAAAAACTGTTTTTT. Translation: CASSQAGATNEKLFF.

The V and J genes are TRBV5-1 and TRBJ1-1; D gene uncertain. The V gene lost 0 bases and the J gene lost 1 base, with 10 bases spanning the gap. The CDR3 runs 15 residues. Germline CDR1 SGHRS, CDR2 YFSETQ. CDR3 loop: CASSLGASPNTEAFF. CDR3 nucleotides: TGCGCCAGCAGCTTGGGAGCTTCTCCGAACACTGAAGCTTTCTTT.

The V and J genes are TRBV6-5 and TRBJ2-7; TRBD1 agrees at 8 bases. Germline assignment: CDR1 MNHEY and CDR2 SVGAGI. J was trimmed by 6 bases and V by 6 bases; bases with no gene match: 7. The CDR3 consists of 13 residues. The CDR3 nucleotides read TGTGCCAGCAGCCAGGACAGGGCTAGCGAGCAGTACTTC. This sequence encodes CASSQDRASEQYF.

CDR3 sequence: CASTGQGDRVYTF. The CDR3 DNA reads TGTGCCAGCACTGGACAGGGAGACAGGGTCTACACCTTC. This chain links TRBV27 with TRBJ1-2; 8 nucleotides match TRBD1. Trimming took 7 bases from V and 10 from J; bases not matched to a gene: 11. The CDR3 length is 13 residues. The germline V gene has CDR1 MNHEY and CDR2 SMNVEV (reference sequence).

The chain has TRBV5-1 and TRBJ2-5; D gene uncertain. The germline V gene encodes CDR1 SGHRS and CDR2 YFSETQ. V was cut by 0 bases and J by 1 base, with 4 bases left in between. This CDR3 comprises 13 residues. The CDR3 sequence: CASSLGVQETQYF. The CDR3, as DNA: TGCGCCAGCAGCTTGGGCGTCCAAGAGACCCAGTACTTC.

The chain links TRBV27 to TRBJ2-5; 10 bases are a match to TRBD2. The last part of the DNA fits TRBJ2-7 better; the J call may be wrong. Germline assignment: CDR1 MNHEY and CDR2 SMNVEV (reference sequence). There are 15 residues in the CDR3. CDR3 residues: CASRPRLAGAYEQYF. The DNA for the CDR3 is TGTGCCAGCAGGCCGAGACTAGCGGGCGCCTACGAGCAGTACTTC.

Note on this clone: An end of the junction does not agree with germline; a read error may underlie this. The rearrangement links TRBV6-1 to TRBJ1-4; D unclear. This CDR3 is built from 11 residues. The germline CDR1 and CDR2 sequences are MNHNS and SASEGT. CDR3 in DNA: TGTGCCAGCAGAAGTGACACCAGCCGCATTTTT. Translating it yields CASRSDTSRIF.